A selection of T cell receptor beta chains follows, all from one sample in a study of breast tumors, draining lymph nodes, adjacent tissues. MiXCR, applied by TCRdb to the multiplex PCR reads, yields one record per CDR3 protein. Of about 230,000 distinct CDR3 sequences listed, about a third are singletons. The sequenced sample consisted of axillary lymph node tissue. Every receptor here comes from a female donor with breast cancer. Some clones in this sample may be carry-over from other donors' samples. Both conserved end residues are part of each CDR3. The D gene is left open where the match is weak. Clone size, where shown, is once, few, many, or a class for clones that have expanded.

TRBV19	TRBJ1-5	many	-	TGTGCCAGTAGATCAGGAACGTCGGGTCAGCCCCAGCATTTT	CASRSGTSGQPQHF
TRBV15	TRBJ1-5	many	TRBD1	TGTGCCACCAGCTCCGACAGGGGAGGCAATCAGCCCCAGCATTTT	CATSSDRGGNQPQHF
TRBV7-2	TRBJ2-7	many	TRBD2	TGTGCCAGCAGCTCGCAGGGGGCCGCGGCTAGCGGGAGCTCCTACGAGCAGTACTTC	CASSSQGAAASGSSYEQYF
TRBV10-2	TRBJ2-5	many	-	TGCGCCAGCAGTACTACCGGGACGGGGAGAGAGACCCAGTACTTC	CASSTTGTGRETQYF
TRBV11-2	TRBJ2-1	many	-	TGTGCCAGCAGCTCCCGTGGGGGGAACAATGAGCAGTTCTTC	CASSSRGGNNEQFF
TRBV5-6	TRBJ2-1	many	TRBD2	TGTGCCAGCAGCAAACGCCCCGGGACTAGCGGGGTCTACAATGAGCAGTTCTTC	CASSKRPGTSGVYNEQFF
TRBV5-8	TRBJ2-2	many	-	TGTGCCAGCAGCTTGGCCCGGGGAGCCCTTAACACCGGGGAGCTGTTTTTT	CASSLARGALNTGELFF
TRBV12-3/TRBV12-4	TRBJ2-1	-	TRBD2	TGTGCCAGCAGTCCCAGGACTAGCAGTCCCTACAATGAGCAGTTCTTC	CASSPRTSSPYNEQFF
TRBV6-6	TRBJ2-1	-	-	TGTGCCAGCAGTTTGACGACGGCTAATGAGCAGTTCTTC	CASSLTTANEQFF
TRBV6-6	TRBJ2-7	many	TRBD1	TGTGCCAGCAGTCTTTCGGACAGGGCTCTGGGAGAGCAGTACTTC	CASSLSDRALGEQYF
TRBV20-1	TRBJ1-5	many	-	TGCAGTGCTAGAGAACTTGGGACAATCTATAGCAATCAGCCCCAGCATTTT	CSARELGTIYSNQPQHF
TRBV20-1	TRBJ1-6	-	-	TGCAGTGCTAGACCTAGGACGGTGAGCTCCTATAATTCACCCCTCCACTTT	CSARPRTVSSYNSPLHF
TRBV7-2	TRBJ1-2	many	-	TGTGCCAGCAGCTTAGCGTCGGTGAGGGGGTCTGGCTACCCCTTC	CASSLASVRGSGYPF
TRBV5-1	TRBJ2-7	many	TRBD2	TGCGCCAGCAGCTTCCCTAGCGGGAGTAACGAGCAGTACTTC	CASSFPSGSNEQYF
TRBV3-1	TRBJ1-2	many	-	TGTGCCAGCAGCCAAGGAGCTCTTGGCTACACCTTC	CASSQGALGYTF
TRBV9	TRBJ1-4	many	-	TGTGCCAGCAGCGTGGGACATTCCAATGAAAAACTGTTTTTT	CASSVGHSNEKLFF
TRBV20-1	TRBJ2-6	-	TRBD1	TGCAGTGCTAGAGGGACAGGGGACCTCTCGGCCAACGTCCTGACTTTC	CSARGTGDLSANVLTF
TRBV7-2	TRBJ1-2	many	-	TGTGCCAGCAGCTTAGACCACAGAGCGCTCTATGGCTACCCCTTC	CASSLDHRALYGYPF
TRBV5-1	TRBJ2-3	-	-	TGCGCCAGCCTACTGAGGGAGGTTGAGGCAGATACGCAGTATTTT	CASLLREVEADTQYF
TRBV28	TRBJ1-4	-	-	TGTGCCAGCAGTTTGAGGGACAATGAAAAACTGTTTTTT	CASSLRDNEKLFF
TRBV6-2/TRBV6-3	TRBJ2-1	few	TRBD2	TGTGCCAGCAGTGGGACTCTAGCGGGAAGGGAGCAGTTCTTC	CASSGTLAGREQFF
TRBV7-6	TRBJ2-7	many	TRBD2	TGTGCCAGCAGCCGCTCCGGACTAGCGGGAGGCTACGAGCAGTACTTC	CASSRSGLAGGYEQYF
TRBV20-1	TRBJ2-7	many	-	TGCAGTGCTAGAGATAGGGTCCAAGGACGGAACGAGCAGTACTTC	CSARDRVQGRNEQYF
TRBV7-8	TRBJ1-4	-	-	TGTGCCAGCAGCTTAGCCCCAGCAACTAATGAAGAACTGTTCTTT	CASSLAPATNEELFF
TRBV3-1	TRBJ2-3	-	-	TGTGCCAGCAGCCAAACGGTAACGGACCAGTACGGCACAGATACGCAGTATTTT	CASSQTVTDQYGTDTQYF
TRBV19	TRBJ1-2	-	TRBD1	TGCGCCAGTAGTATAGTAGAGACAGGGGGCTACACCTTC	CASSIVETGGYTF
TRBV12-3/TRBV12-4	TRBJ1-2	many	-	TGTGCCAGCAGTAAAAAGAACACCCTCGGTGGCTACACCTTC	CASSKKNTLGGYTF
TRBV10-3	TRBJ1-4	many	-	TGTGCCATCTCTGCGCAGGGAAATGAAAAACTGTTTTTT	CAISAQGNEKLFF
TRBV29-1	TRBJ1-1	many	-	TGCAGCGTTGATGACGACATGAACACTGAAGCTTTCTTT	CSVDDDMNTEAFF
TRBV7-3	TRBJ2-2	-	-	TGTGCTAGCAGCGCGGGCCGGGAGCTGAACACCGGGGAGCTGTTTTTT	CASSAGRELNTGELFF
TRBV27	TRBJ2-7	-	-	TGTGCATCGTCGGGTGCGCGCGAGCAGTACTTC	CASSGAREQYF
TRBV19	TRBJ2-3	many	TRBD1	TGTGCCAGTAGTAGGGACAGTCAGCTAGATACGCAGTATTTT	CASSRDSQLDTQYF
TRBV5-6	TRBJ2-4	many	-	TGTGCCAGCAGCAGAGACCTAGCGACGGCAACCATTCAGTACTTC	CASSRDLATATIQYF
TRBV2	TRBJ2-3	-	-	TGTGCCAGTAGGGTTGGGGGAGCCACAGATACGCAGTATTTT	CASRVGGATDTQYF
TRBV29-1	TRBJ2-2	-	-	TGCAGTGCGACAGAGAACACCGGGGAGCTGTTTTTT	CSATENTGELFF
TRBV6-1	TRBJ2-7	many	-	TGTGCCACCCTAGGGGCGGAACTACTCTACGAGCAGTACTTC	CATLGAELLYEQYF
TRBV20-1	TRBJ1-2	many	TRBD1	TGCAGTGCTAGAGATAACGGACAGGATTTTTATGGCTACACCTTC	CSARDNGQDFYGYTF
TRBV19	TRBJ2-5	many	TRBD1	TGTGCCAGTAGTGAGTACAGGGGGCTTGAAGAGACCCAGTACTTC	CASSEYRGLEETQYF
TRBV20-1	TRBJ2-7	many	TRBD2	TGCAGTGCTAGGCTGGGGGGGAACTCCTACGAGCAGTACTTC	CSARLGGNSYEQYF
TRBV7-8	TRBJ2-5	many	-	TGTGCCAGCAGCTTAGTCGGTAGCGCAAACCAAGAGACCCAGTACTTC	CASSLVGSANQETQYF
TRBV7-9	TRBJ1-5	many	-	TGTGCCAGCAGCTTCGACAGGCCCAATCAGCCCCAGCATTTT	CASSFDRPNQPQHF
TRBV5-1	TRBJ1-2	many	-	TGCGCCAGCAGCATCCATGGGGCTAACTATGGCTACACCTTC	CASSIHGANYGYTF
TRBV20-1	TRBJ2-1	many	TRBD2	TGCAGTGCTAGTGGGACCCTTTTGACCGGGACTAGCGGCTACAATGAGCAGTTCTTC	CSASGTLLTGTSGYNEQFF
TRBV5-5	TRBJ2-1	-	-	TGTGCCAGCAGTCCCCCCGCGGGGCCTTCCTACAATGAGCAGTTCTTC	CASSPPAGPSYNEQFF
TRBV11-3	TRBJ2-5	many	TRBD2	TGTGCCAGCAGCTTAGTCGGGACTAGCAGAAGTAAAGAGACCCAGTACTTC	CASSLVGTSRSKETQYF
TRBV7-2	TRBJ2-5	many	-	TGTGCCAGCAGCTTAGATCAGGGGGGGGAGACCCAGTACTTC	CASSLDQGGETQYF
TRBV6-1	TRBJ1-6	many	TRBD1	TGTGCCAGCAAGGGACAGGGGGCTTCACCCCTCCACTTT	CASKGQGASPLHF
TRBV4-2	TRBJ2-7	many	-	TGTGCCAGCAGCCAAGACCCATCCTTTGACACCGACTACGAGCAGTACTTC	CASSQDPSFDTDYEQYF
TRBV9	TRBJ2-1	-	TRBD2	TGTGCCAGCAGCGACCTGACTAGCGGCCGGGTGTGGAATGAGCAGTTCTTC	CASSDLTSGRVWNEQFF
TRBV6-6	TRBJ1-2	many	-	TGTGCCAGCAGTTACTCGGTGGGAATCTATGGCTACACCTTC	CASSYSVGIYGYTF
TRBV24-1	TRBJ2-1	few	TRBD2	TGTGCCAGCTCTAAAGATGGGACTAGCGGGAGGGACAATGAGCAGTTCTTC	CASSKDGTSGRDNEQFF
TRBV20-1	TRBJ2-7	many	-	TGCAGTGCTCCTCTCGGGCGGGGTACCTACGAGCAGTACTTC	CSAPLGRGTYEQYF
TRBV11-2	TRBJ1-6	many	-	TGTGCCAGCAGCTTAGGTACGGGCCCAAATTCACCCCTCCACTTT	CASSLGTGPNSPLHF
TRBV29-1	TRBJ1-2	many	TRBD1	TGCAGCGTTGACGCGACAGGGAGTAACTATGGCTACACCTTC	CSVDATGSNYGYTF